This TCR beta chain was recovered during a study of blood T cell repertoires in COVID-19. Overall study context: Specimens from acute and convalescent COVID-19 originated in the United States, Italy and Spain. PBMCs, B-cell-depleted T cells, or T cells were the source of the cDNA or gDNA that made up the material.

V trimming: 3 bases; J trimming: 0 bases; junction bases outside the gene matches: 3. The CDR3 runs 15 residues. The germline gives CDR1 KGHSH, CDR2 LQKENI. In the authors' methods: Reference gene primers were amplified, and this amplification served to estimate nucleated cell counts. Sequencing used immunoSEQ multiplex PCR; TCRdb keeps in-frame clones, though not all of them. The D gene and trimming were derived from the DNA, and the V and J assignments and clone size from that table. The profile covers around 250,000 clones, with about 87% appearing a single time and about 9.1% taken by the ten largest.

Sequenced: peripheral blood. The sequence was obtained from a human donor in a cohort sampled during active COVID-19. V usage is TRBV18 and J usage is TRBJ1-2; TRBD1 agrees at 8 bases. CDR3 DNA sequence: TGTGCCAGCTCACCCGGACAGGGTTCTAACTATGGCTACACCTTC. Amino acid sequence: CASSPGQGSNYGYTF.